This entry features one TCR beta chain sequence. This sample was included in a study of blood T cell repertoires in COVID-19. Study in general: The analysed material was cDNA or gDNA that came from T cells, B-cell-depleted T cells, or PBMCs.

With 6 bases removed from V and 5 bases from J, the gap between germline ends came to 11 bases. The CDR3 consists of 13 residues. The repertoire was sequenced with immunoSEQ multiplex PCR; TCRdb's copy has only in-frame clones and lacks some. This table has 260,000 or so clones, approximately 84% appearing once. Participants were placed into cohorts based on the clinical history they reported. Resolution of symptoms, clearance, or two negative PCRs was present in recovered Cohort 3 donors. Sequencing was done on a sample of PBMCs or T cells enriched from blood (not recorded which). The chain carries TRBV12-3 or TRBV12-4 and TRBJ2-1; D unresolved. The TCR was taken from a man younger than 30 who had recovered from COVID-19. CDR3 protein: CASRPTENNEQFF. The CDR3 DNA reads TGTGCCAGCAGACCAACAGAGAACAATGAGCAGTTCTTC.